This is a list of T cell receptor beta chains from one sample in a study of cytomegalovirus exposure and HLA in healthy donors. Data came from immunoSEQ multiplex PCR; TCRdb stores just in-frame clones and leaves some out. The data show about 160,000 clones, 75% seen once. The sample was PBMCs. All receptors derive from a woman in her forties or fifties in good health and CMV-seropositive. The CDR3 runs from the conserved cysteine through the conserved F or W. A D gene is named only where the DNA matches it firmly. Not every row has a clone size; where given, it reads once, few, many or a size class.

. TRBJ1-2 TRBD1 TRBV6-5 TGTGCCAGCAGTAGGGGGGGACAGGGGTTGGATGGCTACACCTTC CASSRGGQGLDGYTF
few TRBJ2-1 . TRBV6-5 TGTGCCAGCAGTTTGTCGGGAGCGGGTGATGAGCAGTTCTTC CASSLSGAGDEQFF
. TRBJ1-1 TRBD1 TRBV2 TGTGCCAGCAGGACGGACAGGGTCAATACTGAAGCTTTCTTT CASRTDRVNTEAFF
. TRBJ2-1 . TRBV18 TGTGCCAGCTCACCGGTTGGGGGGAGCTCCTACAATGAGCAGTTCTTC CASSPVGGSSYNEQFF
few TRBJ2-7 . TRBV19 TGTGCCAGTAGTATCAGCCAGGGGAAAAGCGAGCAGTACTTC CASSISQGKSEQYF
. TRBJ1-2 . TRBV5-1 TGCGCCAGCAGCTTGGCCGGAGGGGTTTGGTATGGCTACACCTTC CASSLAGGVWYGYTF
. TRBJ1-3 . TRBV9 TGTGCCAGCAGCGACGGTAGTTGGGGAAACACCATATATTTT CASSDGSWGNTIYF
. TRBJ1-6 TRBD1 TRBV5-1 TGCGCCAGCAGCTGGGTGGACAGGAATTCACCCCTCCACTTT CASSWVDRNSPLHF
. TRBJ1-5 TRBD1 TRBV6-1 TGTGCCAGCAGTGCGTCAGGGGGCGAGCGTATTTGGCCCCAGCATTTT CASSASGGERIWPQHF
. TRBJ1-6 TRBD1 TRBV5-6 TGTGCCAGCAGGTCGGGACAGGTAATAGGGTCACCCCTCCACTTT CASRSGQVIGSPLHF
. TRBJ1-6 . TRBV5-1 TGCGCCAGCAGCTTGGCAGCGGCGGCTGAGGCCCTCCACTTT CASSLAAAAEALHF
. TRBJ2-4 . TRBV6-9 TGTGCCAGCAGTTACCTGGCCAAAAACATTCAGTACTTC CASSYLAKNIQYF
. TRBJ2-7 TRBD1 TRBV9 TGTGCCAGCAGCGTAGGTCTGGGGACAGACCTGACTGGGCAGTACTTC CASSVGLGTDLTGQYF
. TRBJ2-1 . TRBV5-1 TGCGCCAGCAGCTTGATGGGGGGGCCCTACAATGAGCAGTTCTTC CASSLMGGPYNEQFF
. TRBJ2-1 TRBD2 TRBV6-1 TGTGCCAGCAGTGAATATCTCGGGGCGCGGGGGATCAATGAGCAGTTCTTC CASSEYLGARGINEQFF
. TRBJ1-2 . TRBV15 TGTGCCACCAGCACTCAACAGGGAAACTATGGCTACACCTTC CATSTQQGNYGYTF
. TRBJ1-4 TRBD1 TRBV11-2 TGTGCCAGCAGCAACCGCGGACAGGTGCTGTATGAAAAACTGTTTTTT CASSNRGQVLYEKLFF
. TRBJ2-1 TRBD2 TRBV11-3 TGTGCCAGCAGTCTTACTAGCGGGGGAGGCTACAATGAGCAGTTCTTC CASSLTSGGGYNEQFF
. TRBJ2-7 TRBD1 TRBV25-1 TGTGCCAGCAGTGCTTCCGGGACAGGGTCCTCCGAGCAGTACTTC CASSASGTGSSEQYF
. TRBJ2-5 TRBD2 TRBV14 TGTGCCAGCAGCCAAGTCGGGCCTAGCGGGGGCCAAGAGACCCAGTACTTC CASSQVGPSGGQETQYF
. TRBJ1-4 TRBD1 TRBV7-6 TGTGCCAGCAGCCAGGGGTTGACAGGGTCTAATGAAAAACTGTTTTTT CASSQGLTGSNEKLFF
once TRBJ1-1 . TRBV27 TGTGCCACCTACGCCCGTGACACTGAAGCTTTCTTT CATYARDTEAFF
. TRBJ1-6 . TRBV27 TGTGCCAGCAGGGCCTCGGAGATTATTGATTCACCCCTCCACTTT CASRASEIIDSPLHF
. TRBJ1-1 . TRBV6-1 TGTGCCAGCAGTGAAGCAAGTCGGAGGGGCTTTCGCACTGAAGCTTTCTTT CASSEASRRGFRTEAFF
few TRBJ2-5 . TRBV4-1 TGCGCCAGCAGCCAAGATGGAAACAGACAAGAGACCCAGTACTTC CASSQDGNRQETQYF
few TRBJ2-1 . TRBV15 TGTGCCACCAGCAGAGCCCGGGGAAGTGAGCAGTTCTTC CATSRARGSEQFF
. TRBJ1-2 . TRBV19 TGTGCCAGTAGCAAAGGACAGTTCTATGGCTACACCTTC CASSKGQFYGYTF
. TRBJ2-2 TRBD1 TRBV5-1 TGCGCCAGCAGACCAGGGCAGGGGGCGACCGGGGAGCTGTTTTTT CASRPGQGATGELFF
few TRBJ2-1 . TRBV6-6 TGTGCCAGCAGTTATGACGCGTCGGCTGACATCCAGTTCTTC CASSYDASADIQFF
. TRBJ2-2 TRBD2 TRBV9 TGTGCCAGCAGCGTAAACCCGGGGGGTGGAGGGACCGGGGAGCTGTTTTTT CASSVNPGGGGTGELFF
. TRBJ1-5 TRBD1 TRBV5-6 TGTGCCAGCAGCGGGGGGACAGGGGCGGGTCAGCCCCAGCATTTT CASSGGTGAGQPQHF
. TRBJ2-3 TRBD2 TRBV29-1 TGCAGCGTTGAACTAGCGGGGGGTTATAGCACAGATACGCAGTATTTT CSVELAGGYSTDTQYF
few TRBJ2-5 . TRBV19 TGTGCCAGTAGTATAGACTACAACGGACTACAAGAGACCCAGTACTTC CASSIDYNGLQETQYF
. TRBJ1-1 TRBD1 TRBV7-3 TGTGCCAGCAGCTCACAGGGGGCGAGGAACACTGAAGCTTTCTTT CASSSQGARNTEAFF
. TRBJ1-1 . TRBV5-4 TGTGCCAGCAGCTTCAGTGACACCACTGAAGCTTTCTTT CASSFSDTTEAFF
few TRBJ1-1 TRBD1 TRBV9 TGTGCCAGCAGCGCGGGACAGGGTTATGCTGAAGCTTTCTTT CASSAGQGYAEAFF
. TRBJ2-3 . TRBV9 TGTGCCAGCAGCGTAGAGGGGGAGCGGTCCACAGATACGCAGTATTTT CASSVEGERSTDTQYF
. TRBJ1-4 . TRBV30 TGTGCCTGGATGGGGAGGTCTAATGAAAAACTGTTTTTT CAWMGRSNEKLFF
. TRBJ2-1 . TRBV6-6 TGTGCCGTAAGGGGGTACAATGAGCAGTTCTTC CAVRGYNEQFF
few TRBJ2-1 TRBD1 TRBV11-2 TGTGCCAGCAGCATCCGGGACAGGCTATACAATGAGCAGTTCTTC CASSIRDRLYNEQFF
. TRBJ2-1 TRBD2 TRBV6-1 TGTGCCAGCAGTGCCCGATCTAGCGGGGGGAAAGGTGAGCAGTTCTTC CASSARSSGGKGEQFF
. TRBJ1-1 . TRBV7-9 TGTGCTTGGGGCGGGGACCGGCTTGAAGCTTTCTTT CAWGGDRLEAFF
. TRBJ1-3 . TRBV6-1 TGTGCCAGCAGTGGAGGGAGGCTAGCTGGAAACACCATATATTTT CASSGGRLAGNTIYF
. TRBJ2-5 TRBD2 TRBV6-1 TGTGCCAGCGCAGGAAGGACTAGGGAGACCCAGTACTTC CASAGRTRETQYF
. TRBJ2-7 TRBD1 TRBV7-9 TGTTCCAGCAGCGACAACTCCCGGGACAGGGGGACCTACGAGCAGTACTTC CSSSDNSRDRGTYEQYF
. TRBJ1-1 . TRBV9 TGTGCCAGCAGCGTAGACCAGTTGCCCACTGAAGCTTTCTTT CASSVDQLPTEAFF
once TRBJ2-1 . TRBV5-1 TGCGCCAGCAGCTTAGGGGGACCTAGTACAATGAGTGGGCAGTTCTTC CASSLGGPSTMSGQFF
. TRBJ1-1 . TRBV5-3 TGTGCCAGAAGCTTGGACTCGAACACTGAAGCTTTCTTT CARSLDSNTEAFF
. TRBJ2-5 . TRBV7-9 TGTGCCAGCAGCTTCCGGACAGAGCAAGAGACCCAGTACTTC CASSFRTEQETQYF
. TRBJ1-1 . TRBV5-1 TGCGCCAGCAGCTTGGGAGGGGGGAACACTGAAGCTTTCTTT CASSLGGGNTEAFF
. TRBJ2-7 TRBD2 TRBV5-1 TGCGCCAGCAGCACTACTAGCGGGGCCTACGAGCAGTACTTC CASSTTSGAYEQYF
. TRBJ2-7 TRBD2 TRBV14 TGTGCCAGCAGCCGAACTAGCGGGGGGACCTACGAGCAGTACTTC CASSRTSGGTYEQYF